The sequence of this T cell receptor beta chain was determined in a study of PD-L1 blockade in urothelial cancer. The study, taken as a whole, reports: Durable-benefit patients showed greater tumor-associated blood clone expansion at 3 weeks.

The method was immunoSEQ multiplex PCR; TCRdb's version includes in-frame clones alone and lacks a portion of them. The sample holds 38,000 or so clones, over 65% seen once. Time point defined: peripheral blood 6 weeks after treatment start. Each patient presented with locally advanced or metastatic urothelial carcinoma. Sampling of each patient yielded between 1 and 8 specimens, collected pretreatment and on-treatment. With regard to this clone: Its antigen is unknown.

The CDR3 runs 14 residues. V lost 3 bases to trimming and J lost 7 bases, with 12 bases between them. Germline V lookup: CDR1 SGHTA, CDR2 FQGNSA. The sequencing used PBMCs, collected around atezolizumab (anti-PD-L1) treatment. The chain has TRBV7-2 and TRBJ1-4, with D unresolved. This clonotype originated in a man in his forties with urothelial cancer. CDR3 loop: CASSFTRVGEKLFF. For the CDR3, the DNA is TGTGCCAGCAGCTTTACTAGAGTTGGTGAAAAACTGTTTTTT.